Listed below are T cell receptor beta chains from one sample, sequenced in a study of blood T cell repertoires in COVID-19. The repertoire was sequenced with immunoSEQ multiplex PCR; TCRdb's copy has only in-frame clones and lacks some. The table includes about 250,000 clones, 82% detected once. Sequencing was done on a sample of peripheral blood. These receptors were taken from a woman older than 75 with active or convalescent COVID-19. CDR3s include the opening cysteine and the closing phenylalanine or tryptophan. D genes are given only for firm matches. Expanded clones get a size class; other rows say once, few or many, or leave the size out.

J,V,size,D,DNA,CDR3
TRBJ2-2,TRBV29-1,-,TRBD1,TGCAGCGTTGAAAGAGGGACAGGTAACGGGGAGCTGTTTTTT,CSVERGTGNGELFF
TRBJ1-1,TRBV2,-,-,TGTGCCAGCAGTCCCACCGGGACATCGAACACTGAAGCTTTCTTT,CASSPTGTSNTEAFF
TRBJ2-5,TRBV30,-,TRBD2,TGTGCCTGGACCAGACTAGCGGGAGGGGAGACCCAGTACTTC,CAWTRLAGGETQYF
TRBJ1-1,TRBV10-1,-,-,TGCGCCAGCAGTGAGTCGACGAGAGGGACTGAAGCTTTCTTT,CASSESTRGTEAFF
TRBJ2-7,TRBV11-2,-,-,TGTGCCAGCAGGGGGGGCAGGGGGTACGAGCAGTACTTC,CASRGGRGYEQYF
TRBJ2-1,TRBV3-1/TRBV3-2,-,TRBD2,TGTGCCAGCAGACTGACTAGCGGGGACAATGAGCAGTTCTTC,CASRLTSGDNEQFF
TRBJ2-2,TRBV13,-,TRBD1,TGTGCCAGCAGCTCGACAGGGACCGGGGAGCTGTTTTTT,CASSSTGTGELFF
TRBJ1-2,TRBV7-9,once,-,TGTGCCAGCAGCTTAGAGGGGACTCTGGGGTATGGCTACACCTTC,CASSLEGTLGYGYTF
TRBJ1-1,TRBV5-6,-,-,TGTGCCAGCAGCTTGGGTCCAGGCGGGCAGGCTGAAGCTTTCTTT,CASSLGPGGQAEAFF
TRBJ1-2,TRBV19,-,-,TGTGCCAGTAGTATCCGGCAGACACCTCTACTTAACTATGGCTACACCTTC,CASSIRQTPLLNYGYTF
TRBJ1-1,TRBV6-5,-,-,TGTGCCAGCACCCCTGTTGGGGGGGACACTGAAGCTTTCTTT,CASTPVGGDTEAFF